One T cell receptor (beta chain) is described in this entry. This clone was seen just once. What this receptor recognizes is not known. Base qualities are not recorded, but no much larger clone differs from it by a single base. V and J lose 4 bases and 8 bases, and a span of 14 bases separates them. CDR1 and CDR2 are read off the germline V gene as LGHNA and YNFKEQ. The cysteine opens and the phenylalanine closes a CDR3 of 14 amino acids. Kept here is only the CDR3 DNA, which spans 42 bases and is read in frame from base 1. The entire amount of isolated RNA was reverse transcribed using the High Capacity cDNA Reverse Transcription Kit, so the sequenced TCRB transcripts were expressed ones. Deep immunoSEQ sequencing was applied to naive, central memory and regulatory T cell samples, giving an average of about 3.7 million total reads per sample. Sorted cells were lysed in RLT buffer, and RNA was extracted using DNase-treated RNeasy Micro or Mini kits according to cell number. To prevent cross-contamination, each cell subset was processed individually, whereas patient and healthy donor samples were processed jointly. Using the immunoSEQ multiplex PCR, TCRB sequences were amplified from cDNA into 87-bp fragments spanning the CDR3 region. Sequencing of the amplicons was performed on the Illumina HiSeq platform. Regarding the original processing steps: Synthetic template baselines were used to correct PCR bias computationally, reads within Hamming distance 2 were collapsed, and singletons that could not be merged were discarded. By aligning reads against IMGT, V, D and J genes, CDR3 length, and insertions or deletions at six rearrangement sites were assigned. Within each subset, clonotype counts were normalized to the number of sorted cells before true diversity and Gini coefficients were calculated with the tcR R package. The overlap coefficient, calculated on TCRB nucleotide sequences, was used to quantify repertoire sharing. As a proxy for the pre-selection repertoire, out-of-frame TCRB sequences from naive cells were analyzed. TCRdb retrieved this table from immuneACCESS and kept in-frame rearrangements only. Not all clones are present; in checked studies, unresolved V genes account for under half, and no reason is known for the remainder. That table furnishes V, J and clone size, whereas the DNA furnished D and trimming. Counted in this sample were around 310,000 clones; about 13% of them appeared once. The top ten constitute 0.015% of the sample.

These data originate in a study of beta chain features in type 1 diabetes (dated by TCRdb to the late 2010s). In the study overall: No differences in mean age, gender distribution, total cell number or subset yield were found between patients and healthy donors. The study compared TCRB repertoires of sorted circulating CD4+ T cell subsets between recently diagnosed type 1 diabetes patients and matched healthy donors. Regulatory and stem cell-like memory subsets were obtained from only 8 patients and roughly 8 healthy donors, while naive and central memory subsets were obtained from all 28 donors. Across all samples, around 100 million sorted cells were examined, and cell number per subset correlated strongly with RNA yield.

Each donor gave one peripheral blood draw, roughly 0.12 L on average, collected into heparinised tubes. Using a panel that included CD45RO, CCR7, CD25, CD127, CD95 and CD27, naive, central memory, regulatory and stem cell-like memory CD4+ T cells were sorted on a BD FACSAria II. Purity was above 95% for every sorted population. PBMCs were separated immediately by Lymphoprep density gradient centrifugation and were stained directly, without being cultured. Samples were stained and sorted in pairs, with one healthy donor and one patient per experiment, so that batch effects were minimized. Points the paper makes about the study in general: Patients with type 1 diabetes made fewer insertions and deleted more nucleotides at VDJ recombination sites, implying thymic rearrangement abnormalities. The naive, central memory and regulatory TCRB repertoires appeared to resemble one another more closely among patients than among healthy donors. Only small numbers of individuals were included in the HLA sub-analyses, which left unresolved whether HLA type had any influence on TCRB rearrangement. Because cDNA was sequenced instead of genomic DNA, activated cells with high expression could be over-represented, although the groups did not differ in activation or CD3 levels. Type 1 diabetes patients showed a moderate but significant shortening of TCRB CDR3 length in all four CD4+ subsets. Shorter templates might be favored by PCR, yet because patient and control samples were amplified and corrected together, any such skew would affect both groups equally.

The TCR originated in a young woman with type 1 diabetes. The sample comprised naive CD4+ T cells from blood. The intended sense of this specimen's cell subset or site label: true naive CD4+ T cells. The V gene is TRBV4-2 and the J gene is TRBJ2-2; the D segment could be TRBD1, given 6 matching bases. In nucleotides, the sequence is TGTGCCAGCAGCCCCCTGGACAGTCGGGGGGAGCTGTTTTTT. The encoded protein is CASSPLDSRGELFF.